These 4 T cell receptor beta chains share one sample of origin, sequenced in a study of T cells after yellow fever vaccination. TCRdb re-called the 5' RACE reads through MiXCR, storing one row per CDR3 protein. The sample carries a few hundred thousand distinct CDR3 sequences, about 3% recorded once. This specimen was CD4+ T cells sorted from PBMCs, taken 10 days after the yellow fever booster vaccination. The receptors were gathered from a young man who received the YFV17D yellow fever vaccine.

This clonotype was picked up a small number of times. The CDR3 loop reads CSARVPPGRVGELFF. The DNA for the CDR3 is TGCAGTGCTAGAGTCCCCCCCGGACGGGTCGGGGAGCTGTTTTTT. The chain is built from TRBV20-1 and TRBJ2-2, with D unresolved. Germline CDR1 DFQATT, CDR2 SNEGSKA (reference sequence). CDR3 length: 15 amino acids. The germline V and J ends were trimmed by 1 base and 7 bases, with 16 bases remaining between them.

This clonotype has at least ten counts. V is TRBV6-2 or TRBV6-3 and J is TRBJ1-6; the D gene is possibly TRBD1 (6 bases). V was pared by 2 bases and J by 13 bases, with 15 bases between. Germline CDR1 and CDR2: MNHEY and SVGEGT. The CDR3 consists of 14 residues. This chain's CDR3 is CASSYPRPGDPLHF. For the CDR3, the DNA is TGTGCCAGCAGTTACCCTCGGCCAGGGGATCCCCTCCACTTT.

A few counts support this clonotype. The CDR3 here is CASSYGTDGSGELFF. The CDR3 DNA sequence: TGTGCCAGCAGTTACGGAACGGACGGAAGCGGGGAGCTGTTTTTT. The V gene is TRBV6-5, the J gene TRBJ2-2; D is ambiguous. Germline V lookup: CDR1 MNHEY, CDR2 SVGAGI. The V and J ends lost 2 bases and 7 bases respectively, with 14 bases between them. CDR3 length: 15 residues.

This clonotype occurred many times. V and J are TRBV5-1 and TRBJ2-3; no clear D gene. Trimming removed 1 base at V and 0 bases at J, with 9 bases between. Germline-derived CDR1 and CDR2 are SGHRS and YFSETQ. This CDR3 contains 15 residues. The CDR3: CASSLSVGSTDTQYF. CDR3 nucleotides: TGCGCCAGCAGCTTGAGTGTCGGGAGCACAGATACGCAGTATTTT.